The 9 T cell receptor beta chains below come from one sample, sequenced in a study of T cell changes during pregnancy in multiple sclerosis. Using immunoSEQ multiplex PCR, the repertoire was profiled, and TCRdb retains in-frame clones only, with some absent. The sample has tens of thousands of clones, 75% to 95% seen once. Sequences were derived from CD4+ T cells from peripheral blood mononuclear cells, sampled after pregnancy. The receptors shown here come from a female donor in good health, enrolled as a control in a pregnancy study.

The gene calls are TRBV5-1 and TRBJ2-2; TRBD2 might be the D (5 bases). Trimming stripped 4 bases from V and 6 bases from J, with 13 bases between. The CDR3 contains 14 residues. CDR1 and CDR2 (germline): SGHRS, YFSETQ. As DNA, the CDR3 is TGCGCCAGCAGCAATGACGGGATGGCCGGGGAGCTGTTTTTT. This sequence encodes CASSNDGMAGELFF.

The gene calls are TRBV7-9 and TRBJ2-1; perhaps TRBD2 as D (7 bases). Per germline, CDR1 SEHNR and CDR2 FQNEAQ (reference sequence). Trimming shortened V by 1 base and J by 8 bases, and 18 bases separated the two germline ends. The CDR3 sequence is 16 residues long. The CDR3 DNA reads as TGTGCCAGCAGCTTAGGGGGGGGGCGGTCGATCGATGAGCAGTTCTTC. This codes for CASSLGGGRSIDEQFF.

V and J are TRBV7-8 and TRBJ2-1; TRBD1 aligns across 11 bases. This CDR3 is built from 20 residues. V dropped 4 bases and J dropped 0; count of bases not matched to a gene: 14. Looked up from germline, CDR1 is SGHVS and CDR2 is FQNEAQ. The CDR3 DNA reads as TGTGCCAGCAGCTCAAAAGCCCCCGGACAGGGGGCTATCTCCTACAATGAGCAGTTCTTC. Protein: CASSSKAPGQGAISYNEQFF. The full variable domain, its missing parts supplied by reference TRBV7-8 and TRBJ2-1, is GAGVSQSPRYKVAKRGQDVALRCDPISGHVSLFWYQQALGQGPEFLTYFQNEAQLDKSGLPSDRFFAERPEGSVSTLKIQRTQQEDSAVYLCASSSKAPGQGAISYNEQFFGPGTRLTVL.

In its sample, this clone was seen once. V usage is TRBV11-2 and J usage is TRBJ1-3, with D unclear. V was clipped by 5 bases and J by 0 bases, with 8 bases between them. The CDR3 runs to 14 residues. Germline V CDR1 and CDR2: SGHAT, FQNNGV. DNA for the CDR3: TGTGCCAGCAGCCCAGGACTCTCTGGAAACACCATATATTTT. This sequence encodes CASSPGLSGNTIYF.

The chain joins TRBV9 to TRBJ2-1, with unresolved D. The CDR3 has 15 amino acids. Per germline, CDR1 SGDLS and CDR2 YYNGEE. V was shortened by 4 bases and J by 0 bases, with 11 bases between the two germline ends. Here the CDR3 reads CASSPSGSSYNEQFF. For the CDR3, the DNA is TGTGCCAGCAGCCCTTCGGGTAGCTCCTACAATGAGCAGTTCTTC.

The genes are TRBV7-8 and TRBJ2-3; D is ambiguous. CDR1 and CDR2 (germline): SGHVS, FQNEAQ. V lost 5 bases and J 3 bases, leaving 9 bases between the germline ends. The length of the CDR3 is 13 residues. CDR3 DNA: TGTGCCAGCAGCCCCGCCGGGACAGATACGCAGTATTTT. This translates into CASSPAGTDTQYF.

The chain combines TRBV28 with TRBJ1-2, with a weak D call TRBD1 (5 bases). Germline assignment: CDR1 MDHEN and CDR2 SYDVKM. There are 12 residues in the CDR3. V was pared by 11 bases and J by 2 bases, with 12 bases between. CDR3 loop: CAGGVPNYGYTF. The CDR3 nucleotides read TGTGCCGGAGGGGTGCCCAACTATGGCTACACCTTC.

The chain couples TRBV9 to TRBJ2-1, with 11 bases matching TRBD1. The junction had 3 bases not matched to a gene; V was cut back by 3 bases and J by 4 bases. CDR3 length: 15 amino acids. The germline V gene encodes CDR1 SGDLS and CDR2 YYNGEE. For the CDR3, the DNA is TGTGCCAGCAGCGCGGGACAGGGGGGGTACAATGAGCAGTTCTTC. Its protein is CASSAGQGGYNEQFF.

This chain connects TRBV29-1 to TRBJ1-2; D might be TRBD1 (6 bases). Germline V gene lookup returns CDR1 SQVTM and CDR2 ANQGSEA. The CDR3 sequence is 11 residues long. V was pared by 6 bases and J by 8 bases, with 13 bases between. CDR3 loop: CSVADRRGYTF. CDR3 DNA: TGCAGCGTCGCCGACAGGCGAGGCTACACCTTC. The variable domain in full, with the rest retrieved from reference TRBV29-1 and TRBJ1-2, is SAVISQKPSRDICQRGTSLTIQCQVDSQVTMMFWYRQQPGQSLTLIATANQGSEATYESGFVIDKFPISRPNLTFSTLTVSNMSPEDSSIYLCSVADRRGYTFGSGTRLTVV.